This T cell receptor beta chain came from a study of Ad26.COV2.S vaccination and SARS-CoV-2 variants. Data came from immunoSEQ multiplex PCR; TCRdb stores just in-frame clones and leaves some out. The sample carries around 450,000 clones, roughly 87% recorded once. Treatment noted: roughly 20 received Ad26.COV2.S at low or high dose, single or two shots; 5 received placebo; per-sample allocation not given. Samples were taken on day 63 after the first vaccine or placebo injection. Germline V gene sequence: CDR1 SEHNR, CDR2 FQNEAQ (reference sequence). The CDR3 is made up of 15 amino acids. Trimming cost V 1 base and J 9 bases; bases outside gene matches: 11.

The sequences come from peripheral blood, collected in a trial of Ad26.COV2.S vaccine versus placebo. This chain links TRBV7-9 with TRBJ2-7; 8 bases align to TRBD1. The sequence was collected from a person aged 18-60 years who received the Ad26.COV2.S COVID-19 vaccine or a placebo. CDR3: CASSLDGAGGAGQYF. The CDR3, as DNA: TGTGCCAGCAGCTTAGATGGGGCAGGGGGCGCGGGGCAGTACTTC.